This entry describes one T cell receptor (beta chain). Its antigen is still unknown. The CDR3 sequence is 13 residues long. The germline V gene encodes CDR1 LNHNV and CDR2 YYDKDF (reference sequence). Trimming stripped 8 bases from V and 5 bases from J, with 16 bases between. The protocol was immunoSEQ multiplex PCR, while the TCRdb copy is restricted to in-frame clones and leaves out a portion. The data show some 38,000 clones, with more than 75% seen just once and roughly 5% held by the top ten. The sample belongs to a study of a mutant IDH1 vaccine in newly diagnosed glioma. Turning to the study itself: Before enrollment, the patients had been treated with radiotherapy alone, temozolomide alone, or both together. Most of them had received both. General study findings and limits: 85% to 95% of patients showed vaccine-induced immune responses across multiple MHC alleles.

As for time point: week 5, during vaccination. The investigators gave 300 ug of mutant IDH1 20-mer peptide in each vaccine dose, together with topical imiquimod. The sequence was obtained from a man aged 35 to 55 with glioma. V is TRBV15 and J is TRBJ2-7; a weak D match, TRBD1 (5 bases). Source: PBMCs, taken from a glioma patient whose treatment included an IDH1 peptide vaccine. CDR3 coding DNA: TGTGCCACCGCAGACAGCCGCTTTGACGAGCAGTACTTC. This codes for CATADSRFDEQYF.